Presented here are 10 T cell receptor beta chains from one specimen sequenced in a study of blood T cell repertoires in COVID-19 (dated by TCRdb to 2020 to 2022). The method was the immunoSEQ multiplex PCR assay. Imported from immuneACCESS, the table was reduced by TCRdb to in-frame sequences with V and J called. These copies leave out some clones; in studies compared against another copy, an unresolved V gene accounts for under half, and the cause of the remainder is not known. In all, the sample holds approximately 150,000 clones, and around 82% of those were seen once. The ten most abundant clones make up over 15% of the sample. The specimen sequenced was PBMCs or T cells enriched from blood (not recorded which). Every receptor here comes from a man between 60 and 70 years old who had recovered from COVID-19.

The chain employs TRBV28 and TRBJ1-4; no definite D call. V was clipped by 2 bases and J by 5 bases, with 12 bases between them. This CDR3 has 15 residues. Germline V gene lookup returns CDR1 MDHEN and CDR2 SYDVKM. In nucleotides, the CDR3 is TGTGCCAGCAGTTTAAGCGGAACAGCAAATGAAAAACTGTTTTTT. Its protein product is CASSLSGTANEKLFF.

The chain is built from TRBV7-2 and TRBJ2-1; the D gene is possibly TRBD2 (7 bases). There are 18 residues in the CDR3. V was trimmed by 1 base and J by 9 bases, leaving 25 bases between them. Germline V gives CDR1 SGHTA, CDR2 FQGNSA. This CDR3 reads CASSLDGWAGAYLGEQFF. For the CDR3, the DNA is TGTGCCAGCAGCTTAGATGGATGGGCGGGGGCCTATTTAGGTGAGCAGTTCTTC.

The chain employs TRBV5-1 and TRBJ2-3, with 11 positions matching TRBD2. This CDR3 contains 15 residues. V lost 4 bases and J lost 3; bases outside the gene matches: 4. CDR1 and CDR2 (germline): SGHRS, YFSETQ. The DNA of the CDR3 is TGCGCCAGCAGCCGGGGACTAGCGGAAACAGATACGCAGTATTTT. Protein product: CASSRGLAETDTQYF. The variable domain in full, with the rest retrieved from reference TRBV5-1 and TRBJ2-3, is KAGVTQTPRYLIKTRGQQVTLSCSPISGHRSVSWYQQTPGQGLQFLFEYFSETQRNKGNFPGRFSGRQFSNSRSEMNVSTLELGDSALYLCASSRGLAETDTQYFGPGTRLTVL.

The chain couples TRBV7-2 to TRBJ2-7; TRBD1 agrees at 11 bases. Trimming cost V 5 bases and J 4 bases; bases outside gene matches: 4. The CDR3 is 14 amino acids. CDR1 and CDR2 (germline): SGHTA, FQGNSA. This CDR3 is CASSPDRGRYEQYF. CDR3 coding DNA: TGTGCCAGCAGCCCGGACAGGGGGCGGTACGAGCAGTACTTC.

The genes are TRBV11-2 and TRBJ2-5; 10 nucleotides line up with TRBD2. The germline V gene has CDR1 SGHAT and CDR2 FQNNGV. This CDR3 contains 16 residues. Unmatched junction bases numbered 4, after V lost 0 bases and J lost 3 bases. The chain's CDR3 is CASSLDGLAGEETQYF. In nucleotides, the CDR3 is TGTGCCAGCAGCTTAGACGGGCTAGCGGGGGAAGAGACCCAGTACTTC.

A word on this clone: The same CDR3 can be traced to other DNA sequences in this sample. V is TRBV9 and J is TRBJ2-2, with 8 positions matching TRBD1. J was trimmed by 4 bases and V by 0 bases; bases with no gene match: 2. Per the germline V gene, CDR1 is SGDLS and CDR2 is YYNGEE. The CDR3 runs 15 residues. DNA for the CDR3: TGTGCCAGCAGCGTAGTACAGGGGGGCACCGGGGAGCTGTTTTTT. Its translation is CASSVVQGGTGELFF. The variable domain in full, completed from reference TRBV9 and TRBJ2-2, reads DSGVTQTPKHLITATGQRVTLRCSPRSGDLSVYWYQQSLDQGLQFLIQYYNGEERAKGNILERFSAQQFPDLHSELNLSSLELGDSALYFCASSVVQGGTGELFFGEGSRLTVL.

V is TRBV29-1 and J is TRBJ1-2; possible D gene TRBD1, 6 bases. V shed 4 bases and J shed 6 bases, with 12 bases lying between them. The CDR3 length is 12 residues. Germline CDR1 SQVTM, CDR2 ANQGSEA. CDR3 residues: CSVVTTGHGYTF. CDR3 bases: TGCAGCGTTGTCACGACAGGACATGGCTACACCTTC.

The chain combines TRBV25-1 with TRBJ2-2, with D possibly being TRBD1 (5 bases). The germline V gene has CDR1 MGHDK and CDR2 SYGVNS. The V gene lost 3 bases and the J gene lost 7 bases, with 12 bases spanning the gap. This CDR3 is 14 amino acids long. CDR3 region: CASSDRVLVGELFF. CDR3 in DNA: TGTGCCAGCAGTGACAGGGTGTTGGTCGGGGAGCTGTTTTTT. The full variable domain, with the rest looked up from reference TRBV25-1 and TRBJ2-2, is EADIYQTPRYLVIGTGKKITLECSQTMGHDKMYWYQQDPGMELHLIHYSYGVNSTEKGDLSSESTVSRIRTEHFPLTLESARPSHTSQYLCASSDRVLVGELFFGEGSRLTVL.

The rearrangement links TRBV18 to TRBJ1-5; 8 bases fit TRBD1. V shed 6 bases and J 7 bases; nucleotides not matched to a gene: 26. CDR1 is KGHSH, CDR2 LQKENI, per germline. The CDR3 is 20 residues long. CDR3 sequence reads: CASSHSGGQAYNSPWQPQHF. DNA for the CDR3: TGTGCCAGCTCCCACAGTGGGGGACAGGCTTACAATTCCCCTTGGCAGCCCCAGCATTTT.

This clone was detected only once. The V gene is TRBV12-3 or TRBV12-4, the J gene TRBJ1-2; 7 nucleotides agree with TRBD1. CDR3 size: 13 residues. J was trimmed by 6 bases and V by 6 bases; bases with no gene match: 7. The CDR3 sequence is CASSTPDRDGYTF. The CDR3 bases are TGTGCCAGCAGCACCCCAGACAGGGATGGCTACACCTTC.